Below are 18 T cell receptor beta chains sequenced from a single sample in a study of glioma-infiltrating T cells. Using RNA template, CDR3s of TCR alpha and beta were amplified with iRepertoire arm-PCR. One entry per CDR3 protein, called by TCRdb with MiXCR from the multiplex PCR reads. Here the sample spans around 130,000 distinct CDR3 sequences, about 25% being singletons. Sequenced: glioma tissue, nonneoplastic brain tissue, or PBMCs (not recorded which). These receptors were collected from a human donor with low-grade glioma or glioblastoma, undergoing nonglioma brain surgery, or in good health (not recorded which).

Only a few counts were recorded for this clonotype. V is TRBV7-6 and J is TRBJ2-6, with unresolved D. The germline V gene has CDR1 SGHVS and CDR2 FNYEAQ. The V and J ends lost 5 bases and 4 bases respectively, with 24 bases between them. The length of the CDR3 is 19 residues. The DNA for the CDR3 is TGTGCCAGCAGCCGAAACGCCGGAAACAACAATCGAGGGGCCAACGTCCTGACTTTC. Its protein product is CASSRNAGNNNRGANVLTF. Full variable domain (rest looked up from reference TRBV7-6 and TRBJ2-6): GAGVSQSPRYKVTKRGQDVALRCDPISGHVSLYWYRQALGQGPEFLTYFNYEAQQDKSGLPNDRFSAERPEGSISTLTIQRTEQRDSAMYRCASSRNAGNNNRGANVLTFGAGSRLTVL.

This clonotype was counted at least ten times. The rearrangement links TRBV6-1 to TRBJ1-1; tentatively, D is TRBD1 (5 bases). CDR1 is MNHNS and CDR2 is SASEGT in the germline V gene. This CDR3 spans 15 amino acids. V shed 8 bases and J shed 5 bases, with 21 bases lying between them. Written as DNA, the CDR3 is TGTGCCAGCGGTTCTACCGGGACCTTAGGGACTGAAGCTTTCTTT. This encodes CASGSTGTLGTEAFF.

This clonotype has a handful of counts. The CDR3 DNA follows: TGTGCCAGCAGCTTTTTAGGCACTCACTATGGCTACACCTTC. It yields the protein CASSFLGTHYGYTF. The chain recombines TRBV7-9 with TRBJ1-2; D unclear. The CDR3 has 14 residues. CDR1 and CDR2 (germline): SEHNR, FQNEAQ (reference sequence). The V end was cut by 3 bases, the J end by 3 bases, with 11 bases between.

This clonotype occurred many times. The CDR3 DNA sequence: TGCAGTGCTAGAGATGTCGGGGGGCCCTATGGCTACACCTTC. It specifies CSARDVGGPYGYTF. The rearrangement links TRBV20-1 to TRBJ1-2; tentatively, D is TRBD1 (6 bases). Germline lookup yields CDR1 DFQATT and CDR2 SNEGSKA (reference sequence). The CDR3 is made up of 14 amino acids. Trimming stripped 0 bases from V and 4 bases from J, with 12 bases between.

The chain uses TRBV12-3 or TRBV12-4 and TRBJ2-3, with a possible D match to TRBD2 (5 bases). The ends were cut back, 3 bases at V and 2 bases at J, with 18 bases in the middle. The CDR3 consists of 17 residues. The DNA for the CDR3 is TGTGCCAGCAGTTTTTGGTTGGTTGAGGGAAACACAGATACGCAGTATTTT. Amino acids: CASSFWLVEGNTDTQYF.

This clonotype was seen ten or more times. CDR3 nucleotides: TGTGCCACCCCCGGACAGGGGGAATCACCCCTCCACTTT. This translates into CATPGQGESPLHF. The rearrangement joins TRBV24-1 to TRBJ1-6; TRBD1 agrees at 10 bases. V was pared by 9 bases and J by 10 bases, with 5 bases of the junction left unmatched. This CDR3 contains 13 residues. Germline lookup yields CDR1 KGHDR and CDR2 SFDVKD.

In its sample, this clonotype was seen a few times. The V call is TRBV4-1, the J call TRBJ2-7; a weak D match, TRBD2 (6 bases). CDR1 is MGHRA, CDR2 YSYEKL, per germline. Trimming took off 1 base at V and 5 bases at J, with 15 bases between the two ends. This CDR3 contains 15 residues. The CDR3 sequence: CASSQGMAGRNEQYV. CDR3 nucleotide sequence: TGCGCCAGCAGCCAAGGGATGGCGGGGAGGAACGAGCAGTACGTC.

V usage is TRBV25-1 and J usage is TRBJ1-5, with D hard to call. Trimming cost V 3 bases and J 0 bases, with 3 bases left between them. CDR3 length equals 13 residues. The germline V gene encodes CDR1 MGHDK and CDR2 SYGVNS. The CDR3 sequence: CASSDISNQPQHF. The CDR3 DNA follows: TGTGCCAGCAGTGATATTAGCAATCAGCCCCAGCATTTT.

This clonotype was counted many times. This chain joins TRBV7-6 and TRBJ2-2; a possible D gene is TRBD1 (5 bases). The CDR3 is 13 residues long. Between the trimmed V and J ends, which lost 8 bases and 5 bases, there was a span of 12 bases. CDR1 is SGHVS, CDR2 FNYEAQ, per germline. In DNA form, the CDR3 reads TGTGCCAGCGGATTCGACAGAACCGGGGAGCTGTTTTTT. The encoded protein is CASGFDRTGELFF.

The sample holds many counts of this clonotype. The rearrangement joins TRBV28 to TRBJ2-5; D gene unclear. The CDR3 covers 16 residues. Germline-derived CDR1 and CDR2 are MDHEN and SYDVKM. Between the trimmed V and J ends, which lost 7 bases and 5 bases, there was a span of 23 bases. The CDR3 nucleotides are TGTGCCAGCATTCTTAGGTCTAGATCTCGGTTGGAGACCCAGTACTTC. It specifies CASILRSRSRLETQYF.

The table lists this clonotype with a few counts. The chain employs TRBV18 and TRBJ2-1; TRBD1 aligns across 9 bases. Germline assignment: CDR1 KGHSH and CDR2 LQKENI. V shed 2 bases, J shed 6 bases, and the junction held 2 bases outside the gene matches. This CDR3 is 14 amino acids long. CDR3 sequence: CASSPGTGINEQFF. The CDR3 DNA follows: TGTGCCAGCTCACCAGGGACAGGGATCAATGAGCAGTTCTTC.

This clonotype occurred a few times. This chain joins TRBV7-4 and TRBJ2-4; no firm D call. V shed 3 bases and J shed 0 bases, with 9 bases lying between them. Germline CDR1 reads SGHVT; CDR2 reads SQSDAQ. CDR3 length: 15 amino acids. CDR3 sequence (DNA): TGTGCCAGCAGCTTTAACGCCTTAGCCAAAAACATTCAGTACTTC. This gives the protein CASSFNALAKNIQYF.

There are a few counts of this clonotype. The J gene is TRBJ2-1, the V gene TRBV18, with D possibly matching TRBD1 (6 bases). Germline assignment: CDR1 KGHSH and CDR2 LQKENI. This CDR3 is 14 amino acids long. Trimming removed 2 bases from V and 8 bases from J, with 13 bases in between. For the CDR3, the DNA is TGTGCCAGCTCACCAGGCAGGGGTATCGATGAGCAGTTCTTC. It is translated as CASSPGRGIDEQFF.

This clonotype was recorded many times. The rearrangement links TRBV27 to TRBJ2-1; 8 positions agree with TRBD2. The CDR3 is 16 residues long. The V segment lost 3 bases and the J segment 1 base; nucleotides outside the gene matches: 5. The germline V gene has CDR1 MNHEY and CDR2 SMNVEV (reference sequence). The CDR3 bases are TGTGCCAGCAGTTTTTGGGCGGGGGGTTCCTACAATGAGCAGTTCTTC. It translates to CASSFWAGGSYNEQFF.

The chain employs TRBV11-2 and TRBJ2-3; 9 positions agree with TRBD1. Germline trimming cut 4 bases from V and 4 bases from J; bases unmatched to any gene: 6. Looked up from germline, CDR1 is SGHAT and CDR2 is FQNNGV. CDR3 length: 15 residues. CDR3 region: CASSSGTGSPDTQYF. DNA of the CDR3: TGTGCCAGCAGCTCCGGGACAGGGTCGCCAGATACGCAGTATTTT. The variable domain in full, with the rest retrieved from reference TRBV11-2 and TRBJ2-3, is EAGVAQSPRYKIIEKRQSVAFWCNPISGHATLYWYQQILGQGPKLLIQFQNNGVVDDSQLPKDRFSAERLKGVDSTLKIQPAKLEDSAVYLCASSSGTGSPDTQYFGPGTRLTVL.

This chain links TRBV7-2 with TRBJ2-5; D is possibly TRBD2 (5 bases). The germline CDR1 and CDR2 sequences are SGHTA and FQGNSA. The ends were cut back, 1 base at V and 2 bases at J, with 11 bases in the middle. The CDR3 is 15 amino acids. CDR3 region: CASSLVRVGQETQYF. CDR3 sequence (DNA): TGTGCCAGCAGCTTAGTGAGGGTAGGACAAGAGACCCAGTACTTC.

The sample holds a few counts of this clonotype. Sequence at one end of the junction differs from germline and may be a read error. V and J are TRBV7-2 and TRBJ2-5; tentatively, D is TRBD1 or TRBD2 (5 bases each). From germline, CDR1 is SGHTA and CDR2 FQGNSA. The CDR3 length is 15 residues. CDR3 in DNA: TGTGCCAGCAGCACTGGGTGGGGGTCCCAAAAGACCCAGTACTTC. It encodes CASSTGWGSQKTQYF. The full variable domain, rest sourced from reference TRBV7-2 and TRBJ2-5, is GAGVSQSPSNKVTEKGKDVELRCDPISGHTALYWYRQSLGQGLEFLIYFQGNSAPDKSGLPSDRFSAERTGGSVSTLTIQRTQQEDSAVYLCASSTGWGSQKTQYFGPGTRLLVL.

The chain combines TRBV29-1 with TRBJ1-1; D unresolved. CDR1 and CDR2 from the germline V gene are SQVTM and ANQGSEA. The CDR3 has 11 residues. The V end was cut by 3 bases, the J end by 1 base, with 3 bases between. CDR3 sequence: CSVERNTEAFF. Here the CDR3 DNA reads TGCAGCGTTGAGAGGAACACTGAAGCTTTCTTT.